This T cell receptor beta chain stems from a study of brain T cells in children with intractable seizures. Findings and limits, study-wide: Clones missing pre-surgery may reflect undersampling of that blood sample. Viral specificity was inferred only from CDR3 similarity; HCMV serostatus was unknown.

TCRdb's copy holds only in-frame clones and misses some; the assay was immunoSEQ multiplex PCR. The table has under 400,000 clones, over 90% seen once. Of note for this clone: Its antigen is still unknown.

The CDR3 runs 15 residues. Trimming at V came to 6 bases and at J to 3 bases, leaving 11 bases not matched to a gene. Germline CDR1 reads MNHEY; CDR2 reads SMNVEV (reference sequence). Time point of the sample: blood from clinic visit 5 months post-surgery; TSC patient then seizure free. Only cases whose brain tissue showed the highest T cell transcript signatures were sequenced. At least one anti-epileptic drug was given before surgery. The sequences come from peripheral blood, collected 4 to 5 months after surgery. The TCR was taken from a boy under two years old with tuberous sclerosis and intractable seizures. The rearrangement joins TRBV27 to TRBJ2-7, with TRBD1 matching over 7 bases. Here the CDR3 DNA reads TGTGCCAGCAGACCCCGGGACAGCGTCTTCTACGAGCAGTACTTC. It specifies CASRPRDSVFYEQYF.